A selection of T cell receptor beta chains follows, all from one sample in a study of cytomegalovirus exposure and HLA in healthy donors. TCRdb keeps only in-frame clones here, not all; method: immunoSEQ multiplex PCR. Here the sample table reports 130,000 or so clones. Sequenced: PBMCs. These receptor sequences come from an older woman in good health and CMV-seronegative. The CDR3 runs from the conserved cysteine through the conserved F or W. The D gene is left open where the match is weak.

J gene | CDR3 length | D gene | V gene | CDR3 DNA | CDR3 protein
TRBJ1-3 | 16 | - | TRBV9 | TGTGCCAGCAGCGTATTTTCGACTAGCTCTGGAAACACCATATATTTT | CASSVFSTSSGNTIYF
TRBJ2-6 | 16 | - | TRBV19 | TGTGCCAGTAGTATCCTCAAGACTTCTGGGGCCAACGTCCTGACTTTC | CASSILKTSGANVLTF
TRBJ2-1 | 12 | - | TRBV29-1 | TGCAGCGTTGGGCCAGTTTCCAATGAGCAGTTCTTC | CSVGPVSNEQFF
TRBJ2-3 | 16 | TRBD1 | TRBV2 | TGTGCCAGCAGTGAGTCTCGGACAGGGATGTCTGATACGCAGTATTTT | CASSESRTGMSDTQYF
TRBJ1-3 | 20 | - | TRBV14 | TGTGCCAGCAGCCAAGATTCCCAGGTTACGAGTCGGACTGTGGGAAACACCATATATTTT | CASSQDSQVTSRTVGNTIYF
TRBJ1-1 | 18 | TRBD1 | TRBV30 | TGTGCCTCCTGGAAGGGACAGGGAGTAGGAGGGATGAACACTGAAGCTTTCTTT | CASWKGQGVGGMNTEAFF
TRBJ1-3 | 18 | TRBD1 | TRBV15 | TGTGCCACCACTCTCCGGGACAGGGGGCTATTCTCTGGAAACACCATATATTTT | CATTLRDRGLFSGNTIYF
TRBJ2-5 | 14 | - | TRBV28 | TGTGCCAGCAGTAATGGGATGGGAGAAGAGACCCAGTACTTC | CASSNGMGEETQYF
TRBJ1-2 | 14 | TRBD1 | TRBV18 | TGTGCCAGCTCAACTTGGACAGGGGAGTATGGCTACACCTTC | CASSTWTGEYGYTF
TRBJ1-2 | 13 | - | TRBV10-2 | TGCGCCAGCAGTGAGGCCGGACTCTATGGCTACACCTTC | CASSEAGLYGYTF
TRBJ2-5 | 11 | - | TRBV5-4 | TGTGCCAGCAGCCGGGGAGAGACCCAGTACTTC | CASSRGETQYF
TRBJ2-3 | 12 | - | TRBV11-3 | TGTGCCAGCAGCTTAGACTCCGATACGCAGTATTTT | CASSLDSDTQYF
TRBJ2-1 | 17 | - | TRBV2 | TGTGCCAGCAAAGATAGCCTCCACGCTATCTCCTACAATGAGCAGTTCTTC | CASKDSLHAISYNEQFF
TRBJ2-7 | 14 | TRBD2 | TRBV7-2 | TGTGCCAGCAGCTTAGTGGGGGGAGGGAACGAGCAGTACTTC | CASSLVGGGNEQYF
TRBJ1-2 | 14 | TRBD1 | TRBV7-9 | TGTGCCAGCAGCTTAGCCTGGACAGGGATCGGCTACACCTTC | CASSLAWTGIGYTF
TRBJ1-2 | 13 | - | TRBV2 | TGTGCCAGCAGTGCAGACAGATACTATGGCTACACCTTC | CASSADRYYGYTF
TRBJ2-7 | 12 | TRBD2 | TRBV28 | TGTGCCAGCAGTGCGGGAGGCTACGAGCAGTACTTC | CASSAGGYEQYF
TRBJ2-7 | 13 | - | TRBV10-2 | TGCGCCAGCGGCCGGGAAAGCACCTACGAGCAGTACTTC | CASGRESTYEQYF
TRBJ1-5 | 17 | - | TRBV5-8 | TGTGCCAGCAGCTTGGCCATACAGACGTATAGCAATCAGCCCCAGCATTTT | CASSLAIQTYSNQPQHF
TRBJ2-1 | 19 | TRBD2 | TRBV9 | TGTGCCAGCAGCGTAGGGGGTTTAGGGGCCCTAGCGGGTTACAATGAGCAGTTCTTC | CASSVGGLGALAGYNEQFF
TRBJ2-1 | 14 | TRBD2 | TRBV6-8 | TGTGCCGGGGCCGGGACTAGAGAAGGGAATGAGCAGTTCTTC | CAGAGTREGNEQFF
TRBJ2-5 | 13 | TRBD1 | TRBV2 | TGTGCCAGCAGTTGGGGACAGCAAGAGACCCAGTACTTC | CASSWGQQETQYF
TRBJ2-7 | 15 | - | TRBV28 | TGTGCCAGCAGTCCCGGCGGCCTAAGGGGCCACGAGCAGTACTTC | CASSPGGLRGHEQYF
TRBJ1-2 | 13 | - | TRBV5-5 | TGTGCCAGCAGCTCGGGGGACGGCTATGGCTACACCTTC | CASSSGDGYGYTF
TRBJ1-5 | 15 | - | TRBV4-1 | TGCGCCAGCCGGGGGGAACTCTATAGCAATCAGCCCCAGCATTTT | CASRGELYSNQPQHF
TRBJ1-5 | 14 | - | TRBV6-6 | TGTGCCAGCAGTCCGGACAGTAGCAATCAGCCCCAGCATTTT | CASSPDSSNQPQHF
TRBJ1-2 | 14 | - | TRBV18 | TGTGCCAGCTCTTCACGGGAAGTTAACTATGGCTACACCTTC | CASSSREVNYGYTF
TRBJ2-1 | 16 | - | TRBV5-4 | TGTGCCAGCAGCTTGGGGGCCGCCGGATTGTACAATGAGCAGTTCTTC | CASSLGAAGLYNEQFF
TRBJ1-5 | 16 | TRBD1 | TRBV18 | TGTGCCAGCTCACCACAAACGGGGACAGTCAATCAGCCCCAGCATTTT | CASSPQTGTVNQPQHF
TRBJ2-1 | 16 | TRBD2 | TRBV7-7 | TGTGCTAGCAGCTTAAACGGGAGGGTCTCCTACAATGAGCAGTTCTTC | CASSLNGRVSYNEQFF